This TCR beta chain was profiled in a study of cytomegalovirus exposure and HLA in healthy donors. General study findings and limits: Owing to their indistinguishability, certain V segments, notably TRBV6-2 and TRBV6-3, were excluded. HLA alleles showed associations with 16,951 TCR beta sequences in a later analysis, at a 0.05 false discovery rate.

A note on this clone: Its matching antigen is unknown.

Looked up from germline, CDR1 is SGDLS and CDR2 is YYNGEE. The CDR3 runs 15 residues. Trimming pared 0 bases from V and 0 bases from J, leaving 9 bases between. PCR primers comprised 60 Vbeta and 13 Jbeta primers. In the original workflow: Later work found 80 million to 85 million unique TCR beta chains, with 9.5 million to 14 million shared. Generated by immunoSEQ multiplex PCR, the TCRdb table keeps only in-frame clones and is missing some. D and trimming come from the DNA, and the V and J calls and clone size come from that table. In the table there are about 190,000 clones, about four fifths of which are singletons.

This chain links TRBV9 with TRBJ1-1, with D maybe TRBD1 (6 bases). Sequenced: PBMCs. The clonotype comes from a boy aged 5-17 years in good health and CMV-seronegative. CDR3 sequence reads: CASSVGDTVNTEAFF. DNA of the CDR3: TGTGCCAGCAGCGTAGGGGACACAGTGAACACTGAAGCTTTCTTT.